This T cell receptor beta chain comes out of a study of OX40 agonist ivuxolimab in advanced cancers. Study-wide background: The dose of intravenous ivuxolimab that patients received every 2 weeks ranged from 0.01 to 10 mg/kg.

In regard to this clone: Its cognate antigen is unknown.

Germline lookup yields CDR1 SEHNR and CDR2 FQNEAQ (reference sequence). Trimming took 1 base from V and 13 from J, leaving 8 bases between them. The CDR3 runs to 12 residues. Some clones are missing from TCRdb's copy, which holds only in-frame ones; the method was immunoSEQ multiplex PCR. Of roughly 73,000 clones listed, 84% are singletons. Blood specimens came from baseline, cycle 4 day 1, and cycle 7 day 1. Study outcomes and limitations: Within 6 weeks, CD4+ and CD8+ blood T cells expanded clonally at 0.1 to 3.0 mg/kg. The authors also found low normalized T-cell clonal expansion in some nonresponders.

The gene calls are TRBV7-9 and TRBJ1-6; no clear D gene. Sequenced material: CD4+ or CD8+ T cells sorted from blood, taken in a trial of the OX40 agonist ivuxolimab. The clonotype originates from an adult with an advanced solid tumor such as melanoma, head and neck, liver or kidney cancer. The CDR3 nucleotides are TGTGCCAGCAGCTTAGACCGGACGCCCCTCCACTTT. Residues: CASSLDRTPLHF.